These T cell receptor beta chains were read from a single sample in a study of shared clonotypes between healthy human individuals. The repertoire was sequenced with immunoSEQ multiplex PCR; TCRdb's copy has only in-frame clones and lacks some. Of approximately 2,000,000 clones in the sample, 93% were seen once. Sequenced input: naive CD8+ T cells from PBMCs. Receptor source: a man aged 18 to 29 in good health. Some clones in this sample may be carry-over from other donors' samples. Both conserved end residues are part of each CDR3. Each record gives: CDR3 protein, CDR3 DNA, D gene, V gene, clone size, J gene. The D gene is left open where the match is weak. Not every row has a clone size; where given, it reads once, few, many or a size class.

CASRAGLGFGNEQFF | TGTGCCAGCCGGGCGGGACTGGGGTTTGGTAATGAGCAGTTCTTC | - | TRBV9 | - | TRBJ2-1
CASTTGGIYNEQFF | TGTGCCAGTACCACAGGGGGAATTTACAATGAGCAGTTCTTC | TRBD1 | TRBV19 | - | TRBJ2-1
CASSIVLAGVGELFF | TGTGCCAGTAGTATTGTCCTAGCGGGAGTCGGGGAGCTGTTTTTT | TRBD2 | TRBV19 | - | TRBJ2-2
CAISEEVRGTEAFF | TGTGCCATCAGTGAGGAGGTCCGGGGCACTGAAGCTTTCTTT | - | TRBV10-3 | - | TRBJ1-1
CASSRRGRGETQYF | TGTGCCAGCAGTCGGCGTGGGCGAGGGGAGACCCAGTACTTC | - | TRBV28 | once | TRBJ2-5
CASSQLAVNTGELFF | TGTGCCAGCAGCCAGTTAGCGGTGAACACCGGGGAGCTGTTTTTT | - | TRBV28 | - | TRBJ2-2
CASSAVGGGMNTEAFF | TGTGCCAGCAGCGCCGTGGGGGGAGGGATGAACACTGAAGCTTTCTTT | - | TRBV9 | - | TRBJ1-1
CASSTTGGQHQPQHF | TGTGCCAGTAGTACCACAGGGGGCCAGCATCAGCCCCAGCATTTT | TRBD1 | TRBV19 | - | TRBJ1-5
CASSPGTGDYEQYF | TGTGCCAGCTCCCCAGGGACAGGGGACTACGAGCAGTACTTC | TRBD1 | TRBV6-5 | once | TRBJ2-7
CASSLQGRDATDTQYF | TGTGCCAGCAGCTTACAGGGACGGGACGCGACAGATACGCAGTATTTT | - | TRBV13 | - | TRBJ2-3
CASSEATGWQERQETQYF | TGTGCCAGCAGTGAAGCGACCGGTTGGCAGGAAAGACAAGAGACCCAGTACTTC | - | TRBV6-1 | - | TRBJ2-5
CASSVDRGLYEQYF | TGTGCCAGCAGCGTGGACAGGGGGCTTTATGAGCAGTACTTC | TRBD1 | TRBV7-2 | - | TRBJ2-7
CSVWDGGNTIYF | TGCAGCGTCTGGGACGGAGGAAACACCATATATTTT | - | TRBV29-1 | - | TRBJ1-3
CASSQLGRMNTEAFF | TGCGCCAGCAGCCAACTGGGGCGCATGAACACTGAAGCTTTCTTT | - | TRBV4-1 | once | TRBJ1-1
CASSPQTVPGPTDTQYF | TGTGCCAGCAGCCCACAAACTGTCCCGGGACCTACGGATACGCAGTATTTT | - | TRBV9 | - | TRBJ2-3
CASSGPDRPEQFF | TGCGCCAGCAGCGGGCCCGACAGGCCTGAGCAGTTCTTC | - | TRBV10-1 | once | TRBJ2-1
CAISDWASGLTYEQYF | TGTGCCATCAGTGATTGGGCTAGCGGGCTGACCTACGAGCAGTACTTC | TRBD2 | TRBV10-3 | - | TRBJ2-7
CASSLGPWTGNTEAFF | TGCGCCAGCAGCTTGGGTCCCTGGACAGGGAACACTGAAGCTTTCTTT | TRBD1 | TRBV5-1 | - | TRBJ1-1
CASSILRAFVPGGNTIYF | TGTGCCAGTAGTATACTCCGGGCCTTCGTCCCGGGTGGAAACACCATATATTTT | - | TRBV19 | - | TRBJ1-3
CASSYLTGTGTYEQYF | TGTGCCAGCAGCTATCTGACCGGGACAGGGACCTACGAGCAGTACTTC | TRBD1 | TRBV11-2 | - | TRBJ2-7
CASRSGQSPYEQYF | TGTGCCAGCAGGTCAGGACAGTCTCCCTACGAGCAGTACTTC | - | TRBV7-9 | - | TRBJ2-7
CASSSGTSVSYNEQFF | TGTGCCAGCAGCTCCGGGACAAGTGTTTCCTACAATGAGCAGTTCTTC | - | TRBV28 | - | TRBJ2-1
CASSLGLSGETQYF | TGTGCCAGCAGCTTAGGTCTTAGCGGAGAGACCCAGTACTTC | - | TRBV13 | - | TRBJ2-5
CASSVGQGEGVLDGYTF | TGTGCCAGCAGCGTAGGGCAGGGTGAAGGTGTTTTGGATGGCTACACCTTC | - | TRBV9 | - | TRBJ1-2
CASSLGVGGRDGDEQFF | TGTGCCAGCAGTTTAGGAGTCGGCGGGAGGGATGGCGATGAGCAGTTCTTC | TRBD2 | TRBV27 | - | TRBJ2-1
CASRSGLATDTQYF | TGTGCCAGCAGATCGGGACTAGCTACAGATACGCAGTATTTT | TRBD2 | TRBV6-6 | - | TRBJ2-3
CASSQDSRGYTF | TGTGCCAGCAGCCAAGATTCCCGAGGCTACACCTTC | - | TRBV14 | - | TRBJ1-2
CASSEGTSGRALYEQYF | TGTGCCAGCAGTGAAGGGACTAGCGGGAGGGCCTTGTACGAGCAGTACTTC | TRBD2 | TRBV6-1 | - | TRBJ2-7
CASRGGSGPYEQYF | TGTGCCAGCAGAGGGGGGAGCGGCCCCTACGAGCAGTACTTC | - | TRBV11-2 | - | TRBJ2-7
CASSPPLLGFAFGSYNEQFF | TGTGCCAGCAGCCCCCCCCTCCTAGGGTTTGCCTTCGGCTCCTACAATGAGCAGTTCTTC | - | TRBV5-4 | - | TRBJ2-1
CASSSSSTGQNTQYF | TGTGCCAGCAGCTCTTCCTCGACAGGGCAGAATACGCAGTATTTT | TRBD1 | TRBV9 | - | TRBJ2-3
CASRSVRDGNTIYF | TGTGCCAGCAGGTCTGTTCGGGACGGAAACACCATATATTTT | - | TRBV7-9 | - | TRBJ1-3
CASSPSWGEIYTDTQYF | TGTGCCAGCAGTCCCTCCTGGGGGGAAATCTACACAGATACGCAGTATTTT | - | TRBV27 | - | TRBJ2-3
CASSLTGGGGETQYF | TGTGCCAGCAGCTTAACAGGGGGTGGAGGGGAGACCCAGTACTTC | TRBD1 | TRBV7-2 | - | TRBJ2-5
CASSRTGSSYEQYF | TGTGCCAGCAGTCGGACAGGGAGCTCCTACGAGCAGTACTTC | TRBD1 | TRBV6-5 | - | TRBJ2-7
CASSWKTGEAEAFF | TGTGCCAGCAGCTGGAAGACAGGGGAGGCTGAAGCTTTCTTT | TRBD1 | TRBV7-8 | - | TRBJ1-1
CASSLVVGGRTDTQYF | TGTGCCAGCAGCTTAGTGGTAGGGGGCAGGACAGATACGCAGTATTTT | TRBD1 | TRBV7-6 | - | TRBJ2-3
CASRTPSNYGYTF | TGTGCCAGCAGGACGCCTTCAAACTATGGCTACACCTTC | - | TRBV5-8 | - | TRBJ1-2
CASRPRGRSYGYTF | TGTGCCAGCAGGCCCAGGGGTCGCAGCTATGGCTACACCTTC | - | TRBV28 | - | TRBJ1-2
CASSERALGLSSYEQYF | TGTGCCAGCAGTGAACGGGCGTTAGGGTTGAGCTCCTACGAGCAGTACTTC | - | TRBV6-1 | - | TRBJ2-7
CASWEGPSNQPQHF | TGTGCCAGCTGGGAGGGGCCTAGCAATCAGCCCCAGCATTTT | - | TRBV2 | - | TRBJ1-5
CASSQTSGGADTQYF | TGTGCCAGCAGCCAGACTAGCGGAGGGGCAGATACGCAGTATTTT | TRBD2 | TRBV7-9 | - | TRBJ2-3
CASSPWDTPLYEQYF | TGTGCCAGCAGCCCCTGGGACACTCCCCTCTACGAGCAGTACTTC | - | TRBV6-1 | - | TRBJ2-7
CASRKGATLGNEQFF | TGTGCCAGCAGGAAAGGGGCCACATTGGGGAATGAGCAGTTCTTC | - | TRBV27 | - | TRBJ2-1
CASSLIGDRGDIQYF | TGTGCCAGCAGCTTAATTGGGGACAGGGGGGACATTCAGTACTTC | TRBD1 | TRBV7-9 | - | TRBJ2-4
CASSLELGANTEAFF | TGCGCCAGCAGCTTGGAATTAGGGGCTAACACTGAAGCTTTCTTT | - | TRBV5-1 | once | TRBJ1-1
CASSEIFRQGANLGTEAFF | TGTGCCAGCAGTGAAATTTTTCGGCAGGGGGCCAACCTCGGCACTGAAGCTTTCTTT | TRBD1 | TRBV6-1 | - | TRBJ1-1
CASSQDRANYEQYF | TGCGCCAGCAGCCAAGATCGGGCTAACTACGAGCAGTACTTC | - | TRBV4-3 | - | TRBJ2-7
CASSSREETQYF | TGTGCCAGCAGCTCCCGGGAGGAGACCCAGTACTTC | - | TRBV7-9 | - | TRBJ2-5
CASSPGLAGAYEQYF | TGTGCCAGCAGCCCGGGACTAGCGGGAGCCTACGAGCAGTACTTC | TRBD2 | TRBV7-3 | once | TRBJ2-7
CASSLGAGQPFGYTF | TGTGCCAGCAGCTTAGGGGCCGGGCAGCCGTTCGGCTACACCTTC | - | TRBV7-9 | - | TRBJ1-2